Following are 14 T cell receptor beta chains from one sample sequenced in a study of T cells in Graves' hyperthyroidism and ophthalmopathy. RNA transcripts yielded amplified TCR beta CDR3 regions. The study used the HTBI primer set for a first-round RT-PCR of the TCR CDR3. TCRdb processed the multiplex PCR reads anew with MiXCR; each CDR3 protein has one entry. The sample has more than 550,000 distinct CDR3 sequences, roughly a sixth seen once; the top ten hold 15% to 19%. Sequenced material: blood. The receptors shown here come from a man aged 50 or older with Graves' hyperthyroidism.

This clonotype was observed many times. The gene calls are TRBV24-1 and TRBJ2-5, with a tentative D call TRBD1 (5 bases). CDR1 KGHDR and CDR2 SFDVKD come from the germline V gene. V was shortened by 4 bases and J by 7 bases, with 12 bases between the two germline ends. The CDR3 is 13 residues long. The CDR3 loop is CATSEPDTTTQYF. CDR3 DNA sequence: TGTGCCACCAGTGAGCCGGACACCACGACCCAGTACTTC.

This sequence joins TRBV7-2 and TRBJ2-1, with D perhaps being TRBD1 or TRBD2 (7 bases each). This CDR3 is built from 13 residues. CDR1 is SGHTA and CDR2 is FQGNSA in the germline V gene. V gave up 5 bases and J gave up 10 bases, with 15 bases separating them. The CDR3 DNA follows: TGTGCCAGCAGCCCGCGACAGGGAGGGGAGCAGTTCTTC. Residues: CASSPRQGGEQFF.

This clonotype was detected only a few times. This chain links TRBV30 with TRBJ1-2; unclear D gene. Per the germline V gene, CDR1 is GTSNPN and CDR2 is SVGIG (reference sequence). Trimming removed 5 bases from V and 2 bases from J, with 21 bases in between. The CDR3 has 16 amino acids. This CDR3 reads CAWLGLRVSINYGYTF. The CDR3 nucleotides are TGTGCCTGGTTGGGGTTAAGGGTCAGTATCAACTATGGCTACACCTTC. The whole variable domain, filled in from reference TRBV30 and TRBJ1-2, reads SQTIHQWPATLVQPVGSPLSLECTVEGTSNPNLYWYRQAAGRGLQLLFYSVGIGQISSEVPQNLSASRPQDRQFILSSKKLLLSDSGFYLCAWLGLRVSINYGYTFGSGTRLTVV.

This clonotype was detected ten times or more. CDR3 loop: CASRASPADHQETQYF. The DNA for the CDR3 is TGTGCCAGCAGAGCCTCCCCGGCTGACCACCAAGAGACCCAGTACTTC. The chain couples TRBV27 to TRBJ2-5; D gene unclear. There are 16 residues in the CDR3. Germline CDR1 reads MNHEY; CDR2 reads SMNVEV (reference sequence). V was trimmed by 6 bases and J by 0 bases, leaving 17 bases between them.

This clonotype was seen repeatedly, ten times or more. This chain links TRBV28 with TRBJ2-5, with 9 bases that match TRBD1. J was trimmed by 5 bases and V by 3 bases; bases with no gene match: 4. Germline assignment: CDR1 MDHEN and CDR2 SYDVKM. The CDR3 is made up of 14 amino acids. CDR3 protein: CASSFTGGLETQYF. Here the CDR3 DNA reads TGTGCCAGCAGTTTCACAGGGGGCCTTGAGACCCAGTACTTC.

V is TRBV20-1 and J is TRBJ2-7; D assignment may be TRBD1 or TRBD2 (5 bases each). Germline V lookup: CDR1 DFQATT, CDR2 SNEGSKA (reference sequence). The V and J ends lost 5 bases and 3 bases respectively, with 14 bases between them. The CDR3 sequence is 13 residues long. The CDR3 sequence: CSALVGPNYEQYF. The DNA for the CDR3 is TGCAGTGCTTTAGTGGGACCCAACTACGAGCAGTACTTC.

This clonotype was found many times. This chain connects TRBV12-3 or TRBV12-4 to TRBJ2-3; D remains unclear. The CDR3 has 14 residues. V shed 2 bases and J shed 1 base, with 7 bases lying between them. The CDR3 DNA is TGTGCCAGCAGTTTAAACAGTCGCACAGATACGCAGTATTTT. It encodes CASSLNSRTDTQYF.

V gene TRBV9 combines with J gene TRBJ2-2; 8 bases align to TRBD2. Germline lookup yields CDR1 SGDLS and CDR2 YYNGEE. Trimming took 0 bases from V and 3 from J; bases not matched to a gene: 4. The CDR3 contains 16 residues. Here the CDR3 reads CASSVGTSPDTGELFF. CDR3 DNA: TGTGCCAGCAGCGTAGGGACTAGCCCGGACACCGGGGAGCTGTTTTTT.

CDR3 protein: CSARKLDIPSRDYGYTF. DNA of the CDR3: TGCAGTGCTAGGAAGCTAGATATCCCCTCCCGGGACTATGGCTACACCTTC. The chain has TRBV20-1 and TRBJ1-2; D not resolved. V was cut by 3 bases and J by 3 bases, with 23 bases left in between. This CDR3 has 17 amino acids. Germline assignment: CDR1 DFQATT and CDR2 SNEGSKA (reference sequence).

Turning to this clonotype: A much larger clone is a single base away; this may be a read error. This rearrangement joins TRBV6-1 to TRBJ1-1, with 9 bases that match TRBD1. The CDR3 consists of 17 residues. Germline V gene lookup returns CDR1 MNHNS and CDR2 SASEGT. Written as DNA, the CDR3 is TGTGTCAGCAGGAGCCGGGACAGGGTACTTCTGAACACTGAAGCTTTCTTT. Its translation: CVSRSRDRVLLNTEAFF.

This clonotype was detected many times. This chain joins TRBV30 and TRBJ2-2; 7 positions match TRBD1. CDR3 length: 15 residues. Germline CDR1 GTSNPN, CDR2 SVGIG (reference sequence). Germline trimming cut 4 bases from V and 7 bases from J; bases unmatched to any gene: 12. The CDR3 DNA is TGTGCCTGGACTACCGGGACAGCATATCACGGGGAGCTGTTTTTT. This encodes CAWTTGTAYHGELFF.

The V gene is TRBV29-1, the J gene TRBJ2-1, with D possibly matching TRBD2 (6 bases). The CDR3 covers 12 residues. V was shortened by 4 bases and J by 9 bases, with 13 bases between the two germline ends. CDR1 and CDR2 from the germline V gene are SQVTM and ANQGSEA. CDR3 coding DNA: TGCAGCGTTGGGTGGGGAGGCTCTGAGCAGTTCTTC. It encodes CSVGWGGSEQFF.

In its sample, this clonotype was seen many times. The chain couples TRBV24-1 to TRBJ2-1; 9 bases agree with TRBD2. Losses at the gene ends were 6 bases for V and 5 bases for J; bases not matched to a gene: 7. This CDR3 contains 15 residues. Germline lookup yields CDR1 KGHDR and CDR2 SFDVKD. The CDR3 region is CATSLAGGPHNEQFF. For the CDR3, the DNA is TGTGCCACCAGTCTCGCGGGAGGGCCGCACAATGAGCAGTTCTTC.

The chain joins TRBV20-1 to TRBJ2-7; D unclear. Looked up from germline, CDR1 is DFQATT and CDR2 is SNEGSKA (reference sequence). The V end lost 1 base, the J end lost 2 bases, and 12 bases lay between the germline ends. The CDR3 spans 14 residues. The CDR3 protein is CSARVSGSAYEQYF. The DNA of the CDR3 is TGCAGTGCTAGAGTTTCGGGTTCCGCCTACGAGCAGTACTTC.